These T cell receptor beta chains were read from a single sample in a study of technical replicates of blood from a few donors. Sequenced by immunoSEQ multiplex PCR; TCRdb stores in-frame clones only, minus some. The sample includes roughly 76,000 clones, approximately 86% of them seen just once. What was sequenced was PBMCs. These receptors came from a human donor in good health. Some clones in this sample may be carry-over from other donors' samples. CDR3s include the opening cysteine and the closing phenylalanine or tryptophan. The order of the fields is clone size, V gene, D gene, J gene, CDR3 protein, CDR3 DNA. D genes are given only for firm matches. Clone size appears in some rows only: once, few, many, or a class for an expanded clone.

.	TRBV18	.	TRBJ1-1	CASSPPSPSSNTEAFF	TGTGCCAGCTCACCACCCTCCCCCAGTTCGAACACTGAAGCTTTCTTT
few	TRBV7-9	TRBD2	TRBJ2-3	CASSLNRLAGGSDTQYF	TGTGCCAGCAGCTTAAACCGGCTAGCGGGAGGTTCAGATACGCAGTATTTT
.	TRBV19	TRBD1	TRBJ2-2	CASSTRRTGGTGELFF	TGTGCCAGTAGTACCAGACGGACAGGGGGGACCGGGGAGCTGTTTTTT
.	TRBV4-1	.	TRBJ2-2	CASSLATEMNTGELFF	TGCGCCAGCAGCCTCGCGACAGAAATGAACACCGGGGAGCTGTTTTTT
.	TRBV9	TRBD1	TRBJ2-1	CASSVVSGGNEQFF	TGTGCCAGCAGCGTTGTGTCAGGGGGAAATGAGCAGTTCTTC
.	TRBV25-1	.	TRBJ1-2	CASSEQGFYGYTF	TGTGCCAGCAGTGAACAGGGTTTCTATGGCTACACCTTC
.	TRBV30	TRBD1	TRBJ1-2	CACNRGWPNYGYTF	TGTGCCTGTAACAGGGGTTGGCCTAACTATGGCTACACCTTC
.	TRBV5-8	.	TRBJ1-5	CASKRTDDQPQHF	TGTGCCAGCAAGCGGACAGATGATCAGCCCCAGCATTTT
.	TRBV4-1	.	TRBJ1-3	CASRDYVSSGNTIYF	TGCGCCAGCAGGGACTACGTAAGCTCTGGAAACACCATATATTTT
few	TRBV5-6	.	TRBJ1-2	CASSTVRGVRGYTF	TGTGCCAGCAGCACCGTCAGGGGTGTTCGTGGCTACACCTTC
once	TRBV30	TRBD1	TRBJ1-1	CAWSGTGAGANTEAFF	TGTGCCTGGAGTGGGACAGGGGCGGGGGCGAACACTGAAGCTTTCTTT